The 5 T cell receptor beta chains below were found in one sample sequenced in a study of CD8 T cells in Susac syndrome. Random hexamers served to reverse transcribe roughly 0.5 to 1 ug RNA. TCRdb recomputed calls from the immunoSEQ multiplex PCR reads with MiXCR, one row per CDR3 protein. The data show 120,000 to 150,000 distinct CDR3 sequences, with approximately 96% seen just once and 0.11% held by the top ten. The sample consisted of CD4+ T cells from PBMCs. The receptors come from a human donor with multiple sclerosis.

DNA for the CDR3: TGTGCCAGTAGTACCACCACCGGGACTACCTTCACAGATACGCAGTATTTT. It specifies CASSTTTGTTFTDTQYF. The chain uses TRBV19 and TRBJ2-3, with 7 bases identical to TRBD2. The CDR3 has 17 residues. Germline CDR1 is LNHDA and CDR2 is SQIVND (reference sequence). With V trimmed by 4 bases and J by 2 bases, 12 bases remained unmatched.

The gene calls are TRBV27 and TRBJ2-1, with D perhaps matching TRBD1 (5 bases). V dropped 2 bases and J dropped 9 bases, with 23 bases sitting between them. The germline V gene encodes CDR1 MNHEY and CDR2 SMNVEV (reference sequence). This CDR3 spans 17 amino acids. The CDR3: CASSLVPQGGPGSEQFF. In nucleotides, the CDR3 is TGTGCCAGCAGTTTAGTCCCCCAGGGCGGCCCCGGTAGTGAGCAGTTCTTC.

This chain links TRBV20-1 with TRBJ2-5; D assignment may be TRBD1 or TRBD2 (5 bases each). This CDR3 is built from 13 residues. V was shortened by 6 bases and J by 7 bases, with 18 bases between the two germline ends. Germline lookup yields CDR1 DFQATT and CDR2 SNEGSKA (reference sequence). This CDR3 is CSAPVGDRVTQYF. The CDR3 DNA reads TGCAGTGCCCCTGTGGGGGACCGGGTGACCCAGTACTTC.

The genes are TRBV9 and TRBJ1-6; D might be TRBD1 (6 bases). Trimming cost V 4 bases and J 7 bases, with 21 bases left between them. This CDR3 comprises 17 residues. Germline-derived CDR1 and CDR2 are SGDLS and YYNGEE. The CDR3 DNA sequence: TGTGCCAGCAGCCCGCGAGGAGGACAGTTTACGAATTCACCCCTCCACTTT. It translates to CASSPRGGQFTNSPLHF.

The chain uses TRBV20-1 and TRBJ2-7, with D perhaps matching TRBD1 (5 bases). This CDR3 has 12 residues. Between the trimmed V and J ends, which lost 5 bases and 0 bases, there was a span of 8 bases. Germline CDR1 and CDR2: DFQATT and SNEGSKA (reference sequence). The CDR3 DNA reads TGCAGTGCTCCCGACAGCTCCTACGAGCAGTACTTC. This gives the protein CSAPDSSYEQYF.